The 5 T cell receptor beta chains in this list originate from one sample, sequenced in a study of human T cells and chemical hapten exposure. Total RNA extraction was carried out from unfractionated whole blood. The library tagged each cDNA molecule with unique molecular identifiers. MiXCR, run by TCRdb on the reads, gives a single entry per CDR3 protein. The data contain 95,000 to 150,000 distinct CDR3 sequences, approximately 9% of them singletons. The sequencing sample was made of whole blood. The receptors shown here come from a human donor in good health. Some clones in this sample may be carry-over from other donors' samples.

This clonotype was detected only once. The chain uses TRBV5-1 and TRBJ2-1; D assignment may be TRBD1 or TRBD2 (5 bases each). Germline values: CDR1 SGHRS, CDR2 YFSETQ. Trimming took 4 bases from V and 4 from J, leaving 18 bases between them. This CDR3 has 16 amino acids. CDR3 loop: CASSILGTGLYNEQFF. CDR3 DNA sequence: TGCGCCAGCAGCATCCTGGGGACCGGCCTATACAATGAGCAGTTCTTC.

The V gene is TRBV7-2, the J gene TRBJ2-7; TRBD2 matches at 13 bases. V lost 5 bases to trimming and J lost 1 base; unmatched junction nucleotides: 2. The germline gives CDR1 SGHTA, CDR2 FQGNSA. This CDR3 spans 15 amino acids. CDR3 sequence (DNA): TGTGCCAGCAGCACTAGCGGGAGGGGTTCCTACGAGCAGTACTTC. This translates into CASSTSGRGSYEQYF.

This clonotype was found many times. V is TRBV5-1 and J is TRBJ2-7; 7 bases agree with TRBD1. The CDR3 length is 16 residues. CDR1 and CDR2 from the germline V gene are SGHRS and YFSETQ. With V trimmed by 0 bases and J by 0 bases, 6 bases remained unmatched. CDR3 in DNA: TGCGCCAGCAGCTTGGCCCTCGGACAGGCCTCCTACGAGCAGTACTTC. The encoded protein is CASSLALGQASYEQYF.

This sequence joins TRBV7-6 and TRBJ2-7; 7 bases align to TRBD2. Germline loops: CDR1 SGHVS, CDR2 FNYEAQ. V gave up 1 base and J gave up 0 bases; unmatched junction bases: 3. The CDR3 spans 15 residues. The DNA for the CDR3 is TGTGCCAGCAGCTTAGGTAGCGGGTTCTCCTACGAGCAGTACTTC. It codes for CASSLGSGFSYEQYF.

J is TRBJ1-4 and V is TRBV29-1, with D possibly matching TRBD1 (5 bases). The CDR3 totals 15 residues. Germline V gene lookup returns CDR1 SQVTM and CDR2 ANQGSEA. Trimming left V 7 bases short and J 5 bases short, with 20 bases between. CDR3 DNA: TGCAGCGCTGCGCCAGGGACGAGTGGGAATGAAAAACTGTTTTTT. Residues: CSAAPGTSGNEKLFF.